These T cell receptor beta chains were read from a single sample in a study of PD-1 blockade in classical Hodgkin lymphoma. Using immunoSEQ multiplex PCR, the repertoire was profiled, and TCRdb retains in-frame clones only, with some absent. This table has around 13,000 clones, around 85% appearing once. The material sequenced was CD8+ T cells from blood, taken at baseline. These receptors all stem from a human donor with classical Hodgkin lymphoma. The CDR3 runs from the conserved cysteine through the conserved F or W. D genes are given only for firm matches. A clone size is listed for some rows: how often the clone was seen (once, few, many), or a class if it is expanded.

CDR3: CASSPQGAIYGYTF; DNA: TGTGCCAGCAGCCCACAGGGGGCAATCTATGGCTACACCTTC; J: TRBJ1-2; D: TRBD1; size: -; V: TRBV5-8
CDR3: CASSSPGENYGYTF; DNA: TGTGCCAGCAGCTCCCCAGGGGAAAACTATGGCTACACCTTC; J: TRBJ1-2; D: -; size: -; V: TRBV11-2
CDR3: CASSPQGFRYEQYF; DNA: TGTGCCAGCAGCCCCCAGGGTTTTAGGTACGAGCAGTACTTC; J: TRBJ2-7; D: -; size: -; V: TRBV7-6
CDR3: CASREGAISNQPQHF; DNA: TGTGCCAGCAGGGAGGGGGCTATCAGCAATCAGCCCCAGCATTTT; J: TRBJ1-5; D: TRBD1; size: -; V: TRBV27
CDR3: CAWSKRPSYNEQFF; DNA: TGTGCCTGGAGTAAGCGGCCCTCCTACAATGAGCAGTTCTTC; J: TRBJ2-1; D: -; size: medium-sized; V: TRBV30
CDR3: CASSQSWGIPLGLAYGYTF; DNA: TGTGCCAGCAGCCAATCGTGGGGGATCCCGTTGGGCTTAGCCTATGGCTACACCTTC; J: TRBJ1-2; D: -; size: -; V: TRBV16
CDR3: CASSGVSGVSSEKLFF; DNA: TGTGCCAGCAGTGGTGTTTCAGGGGTCAGTAGTGAAAAACTGTTTTTT; J: TRBJ1-4; D: -; size: -; V: TRBV2
CDR3: CSAKVGAPYEQYF; DNA: TGCAGCGCCAAGGTAGGTGCCCCCTACGAGCAGTACTTC; J: TRBJ2-7; D: -; size: -; V: TRBV29-1
CDR3: CASSLGSGLYNEQFF; DNA: TGTGCCAGTAGTTTAGGGTCAGGACTCTACAATGAGCAGTTCTTC; J: TRBJ2-1; D: -; size: -; V: TRBV19
CDR3: CASSESQGKGTGELFF; DNA: TGTGCCAGCAGTGAATCCCAGGGGAAGGGCACCGGGGAGCTGTTTTTT; J: TRBJ2-2; D: -; size: -; V: TRBV6-4
CDR3: CASSFGDRYEQYF; DNA: TGTGCCAGCAGTTTCGGGGACAGGTACGAGCAGTACTTC; J: TRBJ2-7; D: TRBD1; size: -; V: TRBV27
CDR3: CASMGGDTQYF; DNA: TGTGCCAGTATGGGGGGAGATACGCAGTATTTT; J: TRBJ2-3; D: -; size: -; V: TRBV19
CDR3: CASSVTSGGSPLHF; DNA: TGTGCCAGCAGTGTAACCTCGGGGGGTTCACCCCTCCACTTT; J: TRBJ1-6; D: -; size: -; V: TRBV27
CDR3: CASSVTGRDQPQHF; DNA: TGTGCCAGCAGCGTGACAGGGAGGGATCAGCCCCAGCATTTT; J: TRBJ1-5; D: TRBD1; size: -; V: TRBV9
CDR3: CASSLTSYTEAFF; DNA: TGTGCCAGCAGCCTTACATCTTACACTGAAGCTTTCTTT; J: TRBJ1-1; D: -; size: -; V: TRBV16
CDR3: CASSSRDRNSPLHF; DNA: TGTGCCAGCAGCTCTCGGGACAGAAATTCACCCCTCCACTTT; J: TRBJ1-6; D: TRBD1; size: -; V: TRBV5-5
CDR3: CASSVVEDTEAFF; DNA: TGTGCCAGCAGCGTAGTGGAAGACACTGAAGCTTTCTTT; J: TRBJ1-1; D: -; size: -; V: TRBV9
CDR3: CASRPGLVTGELFF; DNA: TGTGCCAGCAGACCGGGACTAGTTACCGGGGAGCTGTTTTTT; J: TRBJ2-2; D: TRBD2; size: medium-sized; V: TRBV27
CDR3: CASSVDKRDSYNEQFF; DNA: TGTGCCAGCAGCGTAGACAAACGGGACTCCTACAATGAGCAGTTCTTC; J: TRBJ2-1; D: -; size: -; V: TRBV9
CDR3: CASTLGATEAFF; DNA: TGTGCCAGCACCTTAGGGGCGACTGAAGCTTTCTTT; J: TRBJ1-1; D: -; size: -; V: TRBV28
CDR3: CASSVSLSTDTQYF; DNA: TGTGCCAGCAGCGTCTCGCTTAGCACAGATACGCAGTATTTT; J: TRBJ2-3; D: -; size: -; V: TRBV9
CDR3: CASSYSVWGSTDTQYF; DNA: TGTGCCAGCAGTTACTCGGTTTGGGGGAGCACAGATACGCAGTATTTT; J: TRBJ2-3; D: -; size: -; V: TRBV6-5
CDR3: CASSPNQGGNTEAFF; DNA: TGTGCCAGCAGCCCAAACCAGGGCGGGAACACTGAAGCTTTCTTT; J: TRBJ1-1; D: -; size: -; V: TRBV6-6
CDR3: CASRGDGYTF; DNA: TGTGCCAGCAGGGGAGATGGCTACACCTTC; J: TRBJ1-2; D: -; size: -; V: TRBV2
CDR3: CASSQRDRGLDEQYF; DNA: TGTGCCAGCAGCCAAAGGGACAGGGGTCTTGACGAGCAGTACTTC; J: TRBJ2-7; D: TRBD1; size: -; V: TRBV4-2
CDR3: CASSVRGGRTDTQYF; DNA: TGTGCCAGCAGCGTTCGTGGGGGACGTACAGATACGCAGTATTTT; J: TRBJ2-3; D: -; size: -; V: TRBV9
CDR3: CASSSHGGPSYEQYF; DNA: TGTGCCAGCAGCTCCCACGGGGGTCCTAGCTACGAGCAGTACTTC; J: TRBJ2-7; D: -; size: -; V: TRBV11-2
CDR3: CASSRKAPRSGELFF; DNA: TGCGCCAGCAGCCGAAAGGCTCCGAGGAGCGGGGAGCTGTTTTTT; J: TRBJ2-2; D: -; size: -; V: TRBV4-1
CDR3: CATSREGVYEKLFF; DNA: TGTGCCACCAGCAGAGAAGGGGTGTACGAAAAACTGTTTTTT; J: TRBJ1-4; D: -; size: few; V: TRBV15
CDR3: CASSLLTLASYNEQFF; DNA: TGTGCCAGCAGTTTATTGACACTAGCGTCGTACAATGAGCAGTTCTTC; J: TRBJ2-1; D: TRBD2; size: -; V: TRBV28
CDR3: CASTGLSYEQYF; DNA: TGCGCCAGCACGGGACTCTCCTACGAGCAGTACTTC; J: TRBJ2-7; D: -; size: -; V: TRBV5-1
CDR3: CASSLDRAVEQFF; DNA: TGTGCCAGCAGTTTGGACAGGGCGGTTGAGCAGTTCTTC; J: TRBJ2-1; D: TRBD1; size: -; V: TRBV27